Below, 15 T cell receptor beta chains from the same sample are listed, as sequenced in a study of post-analysis software for immune sequencing data. For these TCRs, the target antigens are not known. Study findings and constraints: Comparison of patients with controls showed 4 to 6 TRBV segments more frequent in patients, TRBV5-6, TRBV5-1 and TRBV20-1 among them.

Presence of unique molecular identifiers characterized the TCR beta cDNA libraries. One entry per CDR3 protein, called by TCRdb with MiXCR from the PCR reads. The table includes over 150,000 distinct CDR3 sequences, approximately 28% detected once. Sequenced sample: blood. The source is a girl aged 5-17 years with multiple sclerosis.

This clonotype was observed at least ten times. This chain connects TRBV12-3 or TRBV12-4 to TRBJ1-2, with D uncertain. Trimming left V 5 bases short and J 5 bases short, with 12 bases between. This CDR3 comprises 13 residues. CDR3 sequence (DNA): TGTGCCAGCAGTGGGTACCATTCATATGGCTACACCTTC. Amino acids: CASSGYHSYGYTF.

This clonotype showed up many times. This chain uses TRBV20-1 with TRBJ1-2; D possibly corresponds to TRBD1 (5 bases). This CDR3 is 15 amino acids long. V gave up 0 bases and J gave up 7 bases, with 18 bases separating them. Germline values: CDR1 DFQATT, CDR2 SNEGSKA (reference sequence). The CDR3 loop reads CSARDQWGDDGGYTF. As DNA, the CDR3 is TGCAGTGCTAGAGATCAGTGGGGGGATGATGGTGGCTACACCTTC.

The genes are TRBV7-8 and TRBJ1-4; 9 bases are a match to TRBD1. The CDR3 extends over 17 amino acids. Per germline, CDR1 SGHVS and CDR2 FQNEAQ. The junction had 7 bases not matched to a gene; V was cut back by 5 bases and J by 0 bases. This chain's CDR3 is CASSLRQGGATNEKLFF. CDR3 DNA sequence: TGTGCCAGCAGCCTAAGACAGGGGGGTGCAACTAATGAAAAACTGTTTTTT.

This clonotype was detected only a few times. The chain has TRBV6-2 or TRBV6-3 and TRBJ1-1; 9 nucleotides line up with TRBD1. J gave up 1 base and V 4 bases, and 1 base lay outside the gene matches. Germline V lookup: CDR1 MNHEY, CDR2 SVGEGT. The CDR3 spans 14 residues. The CDR3 DNA reads as TGTGCCAGCAGTTTGACAGGGGGGAACACTGAAGCTTTCTTT. Amino acids: CASSLTGGNTEAFF.

This clonotype appeared many times. The V call is TRBV12-3 or TRBV12-4, the J call TRBJ1-5; the D is unclear. Trimming removed 6 bases from V and 4 bases from J, with 19 bases in between. This CDR3 contains 16 residues. CDR3 DNA sequence: TGTGCCAGCAGCCCTGCGTCCCGCGGGCCAAATCAGCCCCAGCATTTT. Translated, it gives CASSPASRGPNQPQHF.

The chain combines TRBV18 with TRBJ2-4, with D maybe TRBD1 (6 bases). The DNA matches TRBJ2-5 better at its end, which makes the J call doubtful. CDR1 is KGHSH, CDR2 LQKENI, per germline. The CDR3 contains 15 residues. The CDR3 here is CASSLTQGNQETQYF. The CDR3 DNA reads as TGTGCCAGCTCACTGACCCAGGGGAACCAAGAGACCCAGTACTTC.

This clonotype has a single count. With a much larger clone just one base away, this may be a read error. The V and J genes are TRBV20-1 and TRBJ2-1; 7 nucleotides agree with TRBD2. Germline V gene sequence: CDR1 DFQATT, CDR2 SNEGSKA (reference sequence). Trimming at V came to 6 bases and at J to 7 bases, leaving 18 bases not matched to a gene. This CDR3 is built from 16 residues. The CDR3: CSAVGAEGGGLNEQFF. The CDR3 DNA reads TGCAGTGCAGTGGGAGCCGAGGGCGGGGGTCTGAATGAGCAGTTCTTC.

Regarding this clonotype: The junction and the germline gene differ at one end; a read error may be behind it. This chain links TRBV12-3 or TRBV12-4 with TRBJ2-3; 11 bases are shared with TRBD2. The CDR3 extends over 17 amino acids. CDR3 bases: TGTGCCAGCAGTTTTGAACTAGCGGGAGTGGCGGGAGATGCGCAGTATTTT. Encoded protein: CASSFELAGVAGDAQYF.

This clonotype was counted only a few times. The chain couples TRBV7-2 to TRBJ2-7, with 12 bases that match TRBD2. The germline gives CDR1 SGHTA, CDR2 FQGNSA. With V trimmed by 5 bases and J by 7 bases, 9 bases remained unmatched. The CDR3 contains 15 residues. The CDR3 sequence is CASSDRTGLAGEQYF. CDR3 nucleotides: TGTGCCAGCAGCGATCGAACGGGACTAGCGGGTGAGCAGTACTTC.

The table lists this clonotype with many counts. The chain joins TRBV29-1 to TRBJ2-7; either TRBD1 or TRBD2 may supply D (5 bases each). The CDR3 has 13 amino acids. Germline CDR1 is SQVTM and CDR2 is ANQGSEA. Trimming shortened V by 6 bases and J by 3 bases, and 15 bases separated the two germline ends. The CDR3 DNA follows: TGCAGCGTAGGGGACCCAACAAGCTACGAGCAGTACTTC. Residues: CSVGDPTSYEQYF.

V is TRBV6-1 and J is TRBJ1-6; 8 nucleotides match TRBD1. The CDR3 loop spans 13 amino acids. The ends lost 6 bases at V and 11 bases at J; junction bases unmatched: 6. Per germline, CDR1 MNHNS and CDR2 SASEGT. CDR3 coding DNA: TGTGCCAGCAGAAGACAGGGGAGGACACCCCTCCACTTT. It specifies CASRRQGRTPLHF.

This clonotype was seen many times. This sequence joins TRBV24-1 and TRBJ2-5, with no clear D. The CDR3 spans 14 residues. V was pared by 8 bases and J by 11 bases, with 23 bases between. Germline CDR1 KGHDR, CDR2 SFDVKD. The CDR3 reads CATMYRALSREQYF. In DNA form, the CDR3 reads TGTGCCACCATGTACCGGGCCTTGAGTAGAGAGCAGTACTTC.

The CDR3 coding sequence is TGTGCCAGCAGCTTCAGCTCCGGCAGGGATCGGACAGATGGCTACACCTTC. Its protein product is CASSFSSGRDRTDGYTF. The J gene is TRBJ1-2, the V gene TRBV7-2, with a weak D call TRBD1 (6 bases). CDR3 length equals 17 residues. Trimming left V 3 bases short and J 6 bases short, with 23 bases between. Germline-derived CDR1 and CDR2 are SGHTA and FQGNSA.

The sample holds many counts of this clonotype. CDR3 nucleotides: TGTGCCAGCAGCCCCACCAAAATCAGGGGGCGCGGTGATTTGGCCTATGGCTACACCTTC. Its protein is CASSPTKIRGRGDLAYGYTF. The rearrangement joins TRBV27 to TRBJ1-2, with TRBD1 matching 8 bases. CDR1 and CDR2 from the germline V gene are MNHEY and SMNVEV (reference sequence). V was pared by 6 bases and J by 4 bases, with 25 bases of the junction left unmatched. The length of the CDR3 is 20 residues.

The sample holds one count of this clonotype. A much bigger clone sits one base away, suggesting this may be a read error. This chain uses TRBV27 with TRBJ2-1, with D perhaps matching TRBD2 (6 bases). The DNA end is more similar to TRBJ2-7, so the J call may be wrong. Germline V gene data show CDR1 as MNHEY and CDR2 as SMNVEV (reference sequence). There are 13 residues in the CDR3. CDR3 sequence reads: CASSPRTNNEQYF. DNA of the CDR3: TGTGCCAGCAGTCCCCGGACTAACAATGAGCAGTACTTC.